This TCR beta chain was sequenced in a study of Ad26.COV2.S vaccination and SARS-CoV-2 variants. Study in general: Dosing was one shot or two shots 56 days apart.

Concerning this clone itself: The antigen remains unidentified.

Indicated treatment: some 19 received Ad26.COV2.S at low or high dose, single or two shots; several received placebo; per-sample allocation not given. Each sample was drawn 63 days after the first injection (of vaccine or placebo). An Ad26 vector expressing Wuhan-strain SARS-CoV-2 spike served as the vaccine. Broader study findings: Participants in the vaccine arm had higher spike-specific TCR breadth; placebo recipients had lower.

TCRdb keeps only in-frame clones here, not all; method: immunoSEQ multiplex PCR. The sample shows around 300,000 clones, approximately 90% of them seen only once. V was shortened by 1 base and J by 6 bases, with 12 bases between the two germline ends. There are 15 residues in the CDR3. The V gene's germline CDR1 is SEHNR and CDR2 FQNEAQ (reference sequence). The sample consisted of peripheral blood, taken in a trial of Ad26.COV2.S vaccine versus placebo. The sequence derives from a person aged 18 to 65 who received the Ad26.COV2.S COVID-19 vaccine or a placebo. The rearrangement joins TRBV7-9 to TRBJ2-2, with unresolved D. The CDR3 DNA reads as TGTGCCAGCAGCTTAGTCCCCCCCGGCGCCGGGGAGCTGTTTTTT. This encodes CASSLVPPGAGELFF.